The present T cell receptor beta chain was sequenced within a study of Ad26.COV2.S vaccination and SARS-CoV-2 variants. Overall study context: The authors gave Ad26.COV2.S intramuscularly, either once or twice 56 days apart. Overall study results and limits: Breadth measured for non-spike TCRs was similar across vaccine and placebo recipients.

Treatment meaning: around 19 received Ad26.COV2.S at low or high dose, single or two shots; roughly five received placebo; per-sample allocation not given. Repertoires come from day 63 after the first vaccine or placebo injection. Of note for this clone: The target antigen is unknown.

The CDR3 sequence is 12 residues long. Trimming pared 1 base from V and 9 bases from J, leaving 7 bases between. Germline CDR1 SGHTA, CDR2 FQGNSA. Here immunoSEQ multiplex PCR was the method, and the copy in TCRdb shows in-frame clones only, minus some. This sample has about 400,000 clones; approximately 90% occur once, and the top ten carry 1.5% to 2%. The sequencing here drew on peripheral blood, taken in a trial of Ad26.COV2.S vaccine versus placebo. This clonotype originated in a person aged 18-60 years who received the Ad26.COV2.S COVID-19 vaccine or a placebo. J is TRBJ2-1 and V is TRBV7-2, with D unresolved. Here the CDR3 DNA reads TGTGCCAGCAGCTTAGTAGCCGGTGAGCAGTTCTTC. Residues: CASSLVAGEQFF.